This TCR beta chain is from a study of shared clonotypes between healthy human individuals. Repertoires were generated with immunoSEQ multiplex PCR, while TCRdb's copy carries only in-frame clones and drops some. This sample carries about 1 million clones, around 78% of them seen once, and the ten largest clones take 0.5% to 0.6%. The length of the CDR3 is 15 residues. The J segment lost 4 bases and the V segment lost 4 bases, leaving 8 bases of the junction unmatched. CDR1 is SGHNT and CDR2 is YYREEE in the germline V gene (reference sequence). The specimen sequenced was memory CD4+ T cells from PBMCs. Subset given: CD45RA-negative fraction. This clonotype was obtained from a man between 18 and 29 years old in good health. Some clones in this sample may be carry-over from other donors' samples. This sequence joins TRBV5-4 and TRBJ2-5, with 9 bases fitting TRBD1. In DNA form, the CDR3 reads TGTGCCAGCAGCATACAACAGGGGGCTGGAGAGACCCAGTACTTC. Protein: CASSIQQGAGETQYF.